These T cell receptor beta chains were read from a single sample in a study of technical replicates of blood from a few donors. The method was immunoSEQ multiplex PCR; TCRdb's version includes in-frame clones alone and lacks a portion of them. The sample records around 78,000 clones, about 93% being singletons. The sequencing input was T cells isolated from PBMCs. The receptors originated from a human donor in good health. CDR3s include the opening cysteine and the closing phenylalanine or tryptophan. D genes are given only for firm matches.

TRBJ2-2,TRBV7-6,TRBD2,TGTGCCAGCAGCCTAGGGACTACTTACACCGGGGAGCTGTTTTTT,CASSLGTTYTGELFF
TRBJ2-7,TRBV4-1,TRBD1,TGCGCCAGCAGCCAAGACCGGACAGGCAGAGAGCAGTACTTC,CASSQDRTGREQYF
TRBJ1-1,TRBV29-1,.,TGCAGCGTTCCTATGACCAGCGACACTGAAGCTTTCTTT,CSVPMTSDTEAFF
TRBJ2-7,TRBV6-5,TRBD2,TGTGCCAGCAGTTCCGGGAGGAGACTAGCGGTCGACGAGCAGTACTTC,CASSSGRRLAVDEQYF
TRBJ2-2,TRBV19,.,TGTGCCAGTAGCGGCAGGGAACCTCAGAACACCGGGGAGCTGTTTTTT,CASSGREPQNTGELFF
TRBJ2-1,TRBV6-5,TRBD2,TGTGCCAGCAGTTCCGTCACCAGGACTAGCTACAATGAGCAGTTCTTC,CASSSVTRTSYNEQFF
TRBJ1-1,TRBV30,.,TGTGCCTGGAGTGTAGGGGGGGCACTAGAAGCTTTCTTT,CAWSVGGALEAFF
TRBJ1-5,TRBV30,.,TGTGCCTGGGGCGGGAGGAGGGGCACGAGCAATCAGCCCCAGCATTTT,CAWGGRRGTSNQPQHF
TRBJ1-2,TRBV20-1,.,TGCAGTGCTCCTGTTGACTATGGCTACACCTTC,CSAPVDYGYTF
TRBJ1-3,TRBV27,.,TGTGCCAGCAGGCGTTCGGGGGACTTGGGTGGAAACACCATATATTTT,CASRRSGDLGGNTIYF
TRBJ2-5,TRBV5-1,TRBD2,TGCGCCAGCAGATCGGGCGCAACAGGGTCGGGGGGGGAGACCCAGTACTTC,CASRSGATGSGGETQYF